These T cell receptor beta chains were read from a single sample in a study of blood T cell repertoires in COVID-19. Clones were read by immunoSEQ multiplex PCR, and TCRdb kept only the in-frame ones, dropping some. The data contain around 360,000 clones, more than 75% of them singletons. Sequenced material: peripheral blood. These receptors were collected from a young woman with COVID-19, enrolled during active disease. Both conserved end residues are part of each CDR3. D genes are given only for firm matches. Clone size, where shown, is once, few, many, or a class for clones that have expanded.

TRBD2,NA,TRBV13,TRBJ2-3,CASSPPSGKYTQYF,TGTGCCAGCAGCCCACCCAGCGGGAAGTATACGCAGTATTTT
TRBD1,NA,TRBV5-1,TRBJ1-3,CASSLGQGTGNTIYF,TGCGCCAGCAGCTTGGGACAGGGGACAGGAAACACCATATATTTT
TRBD1,NA,TRBV30,TRBJ1-1,CAWSTMDRANTEAFF,TGTGCCTGGAGTACAATGGACAGGGCGAACACTGAAGCTTTCTTT
NA,NA,TRBV18,TRBJ2-7,CASSPGYSGTSYEQYF,TGTGCCAGCTCACCCGGGTACAGCGGTACTTCCTACGAGCAGTACTTC
TRBD1,NA,TRBV24-1,TRBJ2-3,CATSDLRGQDTQYF,TGTGCCACCAGTGATTTAAGGGGGCAAGATACGCAGTATTTT
NA,NA,TRBV5-1,TRBJ1-4,CASSSQGFNEKLFF,TGCGCCAGCAGCTCCCAGGGCTTTAATGAAAAACTGTTTTTT
NA,NA,TRBV7-2,TRBJ2-1,CASSLGPSSNNEQFF,TGTGCCAGCAGCTTAGGGCCTAGCAGTAACAATGAGCAGTTCTTC
TRBD2,NA,TRBV18,TRBJ2-1,CASSPSGDNEQFF,TGTGCCAGCTCCCCTAGCGGAGACAATGAGCAGTTCTTC
NA,NA,TRBV7-3,TRBJ2-1,CASSLTFGNEQFF,TGTGCCAGCAGCTTAACGTTCGGCAATGAGCAGTTCTTC
NA,NA,TRBV28,TRBJ2-3,CASSTGVAISTDTQYF,TGTGCCAGCAGCACGGGAGTAGCGATTAGCACAGATACGCAGTATTTT
TRBD1,NA,TRBV2,TRBJ1-2,CASTSMGQGAGSGYTF,TGTGCCAGCACTTCAATGGGACAGGGCGCGGGTAGCGGCTACACCTTC
TRBD2,NA,TRBV7-9,TRBJ2-1,CASSPRTSGSSYNEQFF,TGTGCCAGCAGCCCCAGGACTAGCGGTAGCTCCTACAATGAGCAGTTCTTC
NA,NA,TRBV27,TRBJ2-7,CASSLSTDWGSYEQYF,TGTGCCAGCAGTTTGTCGACAGATTGGGGCTCCTACGAGCAGTACTTC
TRBD2,NA,TRBV9,TRBJ2-5,CASSMGLASQETQYF,TGTGCCAGCAGCATGGGACTAGCTTCACAAGAGACCCAGTACTTC
TRBD2,NA,TRBV5-6,TRBJ2-1,CASSALLAGGPREQFF,TGTGCCAGCAGCGCACTACTAGCGGGAGGGCCCCGGGAGCAGTTCTTC
NA,NA,TRBV5-6,TRBJ1-4,CASSLGLVREKLFF,TGTGCCAGCAGCTTGGGACTCGTGAGGGAAAAACTGTTTTTT
TRBD2,NA,TRBV7-9,TRBJ2-3,CASSRLAEGTDTQYF,TGTGCCAGCAGCCGTCTAGCGGAGGGCACAGATACGCAGTATTTT
TRBD2,NA,TRBV27,TRBJ2-1,CASSFGTSGGNEQFF,TGTGCCAGCAGTTTCGGGACTAGCGGGGGAAATGAGCAGTTCTTC
NA,NA,TRBV3-1/TRBV3-2,TRBJ2-3,CASSQDSPSAQYF,TGTGCCAGCAGCCAAGACAGTCCGTCCGCGCAGTATTTT
NA,NA,TRBV7-9,TRBJ2-7,CASSFLTDPYEQYF,TGTGCCAGCAGCTTTTTGACAGATCCCTACGAGCAGTACTTC
TRBD2,NA,TRBV11-2,TRBJ2-1,CASSLAGGRDEQFF,TGTGCCAGCAGCTTAGCGGGGGGGAGGGATGAGCAGTTCTTC
NA,NA,TRBV29-1,TRBJ2-2,CSVEDSNTGELFF,TGCAGCGTTGAAGACTCCAACACCGGGGAGCTGTTTTTT
TRBD2,NA,TRBV24-1,TRBJ2-5,CATSDPTLGGSQETQYF,TGTGCCACCAGTGATCCCACCCTGGGGGGGAGTCAAGAGACCCAGTACTTC
NA,NA,TRBV27,TRBJ2-1,CASSLTGWGEQFF,TGTGCCAGCAGTTTAACAGGGTGGGGTGAGCAGTTCTTC
NA,NA,TRBV18,TRBJ1-2,CASSPQSDRQGSAYTF,TGTGCCAGCTCACCACAGTCAGACAGGCAGGGTTCGGCCTACACCTTC
NA,NA,TRBV16,TRBJ2-3,CASSNGRITDTQYF,TGTGCCAGCAGCAATGGCAGGATCACAGATACGCAGTATTTT
TRBD2,NA,TRBV7-8,TRBJ2-3,CASSLRGLAPITDTQYF,TGTGCCAGCAGCTTACGGGGACTAGCGCCTATCACAGATACGCAGTATTTT
TRBD2,NA,TRBV6-5,TRBJ2-1,CASSYLAGGPYNEQFF,TGTGCCAGCAGTTACCTAGCGGGAGGGCCATACAATGAGCAGTTCTTC
NA,NA,TRBV28,TRBJ2-5,CASSLGDSPVVETQYF,TGTGCCAGCAGTTTAGGGGACTCCCCAGTTGTGGAGACCCAGTACTTC
TRBD2,NA,TRBV10-3,TRBJ2-7,CAISESTSGSSYEQYF,TGTGCCATCAGTGAGTCGACGAGCGGGAGTTCCTACGAGCAGTACTTC
TRBD1,NA,TRBV5-1,TRBJ2-1,CASKWDRHYNEQFF,TGCGCCAGCAAGTGGGACAGACATTACAATGAGCAGTTCTTC
TRBD2,NA,TRBV10-3,TRBJ2-7,CAISEGRERGAYEQYF,TGTGCCATCAGTGAGGGGAGGGAGCGGGGGGCCTACGAGCAGTACTTC
NA,NA,TRBV28,TRBJ2-7,CASLGDSWYEQYF,TGTGCCAGCTTGGGAGACTCCTGGTACGAGCAGTACTTC
NA,NA,TRBV24-1,TRBJ2-7,CATSPAYEQYF,TGTGCCACCAGCCCCGCCTACGAGCAGTACTTC
NA,NA,TRBV24-1,TRBJ2-1,CATSDSGYEQFF,TGTGCCACCAGTGATTCAGGCTATGAGCAGTTCTTC
TRBD2,NA,TRBV27,TRBJ2-7,CASSLFAGGSQYEQYF,TGTGCCAGCAGTTTATTCGCGGGAGGGAGTCAGTACGAGCAGTACTTC
NA,NA,TRBV29-1,TRBJ1-3,CSVELSSGNTIYF,TGCAGCGTTGAATTGAGCTCTGGAAACACCATATATTTT
NA,NA,TRBV28,TRBJ1-2,CASSTPQVPNYGYTF,TGTGCCAGCAGTACCCCCCAGGTACCCAACTATGGCTACACCTTC
TRBD1,NA,TRBV19,TRBJ1-5,CASSISGDRVDQPQHF,TGTGCCAGTAGTATATCCGGGGACAGGGTGGATCAGCCCCAGCATTTT
NA,NA,TRBV2,TRBJ1-4,CASSGRDYEKLFF,TGTGCCAGCAGCGGCCGGGACTATGAAAAACTGTTTTTT
NA,NA,TRBV29-1,TRBJ1-4,CSVVGGPREKLFF,TGCAGCGTTGTTGGGGGCCCTCGGGAAAAACTGTTTTTT
NA,NA,TRBV4-3,TRBJ2-1,CASSQTRAGPSYNEQFF,TGCGCCAGCAGCCAAACTAGGGCAGGACCCTCCTACAATGAGCAGTTCTTC
TRBD1,NA,TRBV25-1,TRBJ2-1,CASSEPGQGNNEQFF,TGTGCCAGCAGTGAGCCGGGACAGGGGAACAATGAGCAGTTCTTC
NA,NA,TRBV9,TRBJ2-7,CASSVDPGAYEQYF,TGTGCCAGCAGCGTAGATCCGGGGGCCTACGAGCAGTACTTC
NA,once,TRBV24-1,TRBJ1-5,CATSDQGRNQPQHF,TGTGCCACCAGTGATCAGGGTCGCAATCAGCCCCAGCATTTT
TRBD2,NA,TRBV28,TRBJ2-3,CASSPVVLAGGLPSTDTQYF,TGTGCCAGCAGTCCCGTAGTTCTAGCGGGAGGCCTCCCTAGCACAGATACGCAGTATTTT